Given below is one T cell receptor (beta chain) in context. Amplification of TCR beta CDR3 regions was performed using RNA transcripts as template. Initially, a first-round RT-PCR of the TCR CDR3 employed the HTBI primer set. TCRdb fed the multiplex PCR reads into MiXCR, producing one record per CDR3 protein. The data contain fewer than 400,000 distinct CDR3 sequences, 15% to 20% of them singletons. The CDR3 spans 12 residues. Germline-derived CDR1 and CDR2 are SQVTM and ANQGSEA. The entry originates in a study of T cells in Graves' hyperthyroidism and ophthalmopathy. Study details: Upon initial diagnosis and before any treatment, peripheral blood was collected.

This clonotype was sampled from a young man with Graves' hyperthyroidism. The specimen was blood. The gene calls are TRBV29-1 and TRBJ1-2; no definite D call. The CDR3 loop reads CGVTISGYGYTF. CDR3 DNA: TGCGGGGTGACTATTAGTGGCTATGGCTACACCTTC.